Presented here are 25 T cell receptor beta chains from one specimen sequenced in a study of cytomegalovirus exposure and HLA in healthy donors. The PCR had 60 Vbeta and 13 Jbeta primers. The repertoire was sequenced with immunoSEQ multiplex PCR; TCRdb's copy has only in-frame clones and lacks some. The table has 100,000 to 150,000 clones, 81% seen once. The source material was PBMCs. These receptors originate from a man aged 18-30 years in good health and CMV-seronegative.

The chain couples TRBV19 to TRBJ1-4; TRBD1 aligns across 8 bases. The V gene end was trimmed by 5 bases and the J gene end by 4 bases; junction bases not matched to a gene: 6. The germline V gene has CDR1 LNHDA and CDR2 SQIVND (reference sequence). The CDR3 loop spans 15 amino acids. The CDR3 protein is CASSPGQGDNEKLFF. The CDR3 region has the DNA TGTGCCAGTAGTCCTGGACAGGGAGATAATGAAAAACTGTTTTTT.

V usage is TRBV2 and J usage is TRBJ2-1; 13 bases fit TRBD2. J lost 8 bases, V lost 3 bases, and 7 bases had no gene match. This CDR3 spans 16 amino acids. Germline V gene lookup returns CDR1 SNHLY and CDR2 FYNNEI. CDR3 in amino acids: CASSDGLAGVGDEQFF. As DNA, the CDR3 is TGTGCCAGCAGTGACGGACTAGCGGGGGTGGGGGATGAGCAGTTCTTC.

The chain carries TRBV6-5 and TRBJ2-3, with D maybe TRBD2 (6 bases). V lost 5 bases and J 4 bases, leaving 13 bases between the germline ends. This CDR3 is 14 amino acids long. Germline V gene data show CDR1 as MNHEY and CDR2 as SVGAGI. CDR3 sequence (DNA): TGTGCCAGCAGTACGGGAGCCGGGGCAGATACGCAGTATTTT. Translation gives CASSTGAGADTQYF.

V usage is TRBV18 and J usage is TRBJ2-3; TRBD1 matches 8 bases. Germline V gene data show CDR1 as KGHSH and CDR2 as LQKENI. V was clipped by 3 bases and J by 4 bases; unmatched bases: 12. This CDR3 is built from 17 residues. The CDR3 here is CASSPSLGQGEPDTQYF. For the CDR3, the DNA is TGTGCCAGCTCACCTTCGTTAGGACAGGGCGAGCCAGATACGCAGTATTTT.

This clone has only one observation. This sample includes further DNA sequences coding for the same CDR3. CDR3 nucleotide sequence: TGTGCCAGCAGCTTAGTTTCGGTTAACTATGGCTACACCTTC. Amino acids: CASSLVSVNYGYTF. The chain joins TRBV7-9 to TRBJ1-2, with D uncertain. V lost 1 base and J 1 base, leaving 7 bases between the germline ends. Per germline, CDR1 SEHNR and CDR2 FQNEAQ (reference sequence). The CDR3 loop spans 14 amino acids. The full variable domain, completed using reference TRBV7-9 and TRBJ1-2, is DTGVSQNPRHKITKRGQNVTFRCDPISEHNRLYWYRQTLGQGPEFLTYFQNEAQLEKSRLLSDRFSAERPKGSFSTLEIQRTEQGDSAMYLCASSLVSVNYGYTFGSGTRLTVV.

Written as DNA, the CDR3 is TGTGCCAGTAGTATAGCAGGGGGCACGACCTACGAGCAGTACTTC. As protein: CASSIAGGTTYEQYF. The chain uses TRBV19 and TRBJ2-7; 8 bases are a match to TRBD1. This CDR3 region has 15 residues. J was trimmed by 2 bases and V by 1 base; bases with no gene match: 4. Germline lookup yields CDR1 LNHDA and CDR2 SQIVND (reference sequence).

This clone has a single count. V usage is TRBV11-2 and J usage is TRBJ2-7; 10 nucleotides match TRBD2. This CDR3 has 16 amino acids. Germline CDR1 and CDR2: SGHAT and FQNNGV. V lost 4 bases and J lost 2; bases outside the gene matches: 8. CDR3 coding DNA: TGTGCCAGCAGCTCAGCGGCTAGCGGGAGAGCCTACGAGCAGTACTTC. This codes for CASSSAASGRAYEQYF.

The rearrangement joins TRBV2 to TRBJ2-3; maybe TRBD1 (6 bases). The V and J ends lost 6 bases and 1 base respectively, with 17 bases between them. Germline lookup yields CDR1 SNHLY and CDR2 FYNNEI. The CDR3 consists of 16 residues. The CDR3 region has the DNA TGTGCCAGCAGCCTACAGCGAAAGGGGGGCACAGATACGCAGTATTTT. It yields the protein CASSLQRKGGTDTQYF.

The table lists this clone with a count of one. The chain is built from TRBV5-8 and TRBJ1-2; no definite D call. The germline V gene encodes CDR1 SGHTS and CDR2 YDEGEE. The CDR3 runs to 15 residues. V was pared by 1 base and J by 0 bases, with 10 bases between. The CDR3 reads CASSLHSTANYGYTF. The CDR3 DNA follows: TGTGCCAGCAGCTTGCACAGCACCGCTAACTATGGCTACACCTTC.

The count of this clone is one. The CDR3 region has the DNA TGCGCCAGCAGCACAACAGGGGTCGTCTCCAATGAGCAGTTCTTC. Its translation: CASSTTGVVSNEQFF. The genes are TRBV5-1 and TRBJ2-1; TRBD1 agrees at 7 bases. The length of the CDR3 is 15 residues. Per the germline V gene, CDR1 is SGHRS and CDR2 is YFSETQ. J was trimmed by 6 bases and V by 4 bases; bases with no gene match: 10.

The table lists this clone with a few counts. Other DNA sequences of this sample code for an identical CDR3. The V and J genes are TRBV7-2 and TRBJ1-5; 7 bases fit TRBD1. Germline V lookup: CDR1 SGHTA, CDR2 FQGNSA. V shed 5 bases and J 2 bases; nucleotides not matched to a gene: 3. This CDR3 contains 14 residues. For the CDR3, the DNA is TGTGCCAGCAGCCCCACAGGGGGCAATCAGCCCCAGCATTTT. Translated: CASSPTGGNQPQHF.

For the CDR3, the DNA is TGCGCCAGCAGCCAAGCCGACAGGGATGATGAAAAACTGTTTTTT. Encoded protein: CASSQADRDDEKLFF. V is TRBV4-1 and J is TRBJ1-4, with 7 bases matching TRBD1. The CDR3 totals 15 residues. Germline trimming cut 1 base from V and 6 bases from J; bases unmatched to any gene: 5. Germline values: CDR1 MGHRA, CDR2 YSYEKL.

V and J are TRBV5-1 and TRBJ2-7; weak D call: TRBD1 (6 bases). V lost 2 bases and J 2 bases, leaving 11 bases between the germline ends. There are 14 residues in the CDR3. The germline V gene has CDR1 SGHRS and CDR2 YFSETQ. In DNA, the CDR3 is TGCGCCAGCAGCTTCAATTCAGGGGCCTACGAGCAGTACTTC. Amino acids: CASSFNSGAYEQYF.

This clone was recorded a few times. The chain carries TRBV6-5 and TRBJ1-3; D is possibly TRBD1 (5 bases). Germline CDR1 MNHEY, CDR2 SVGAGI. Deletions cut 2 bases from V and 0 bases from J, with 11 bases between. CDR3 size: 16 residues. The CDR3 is CASSYRTPGSGNTIYF. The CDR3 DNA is TGTGCCAGCAGTTACCGGACACCGGGCTCTGGAAACACCATATATTTT.

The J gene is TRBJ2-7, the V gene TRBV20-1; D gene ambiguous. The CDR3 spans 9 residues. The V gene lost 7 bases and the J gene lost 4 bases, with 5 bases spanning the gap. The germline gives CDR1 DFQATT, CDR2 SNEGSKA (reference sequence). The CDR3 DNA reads TGCAGTGGACAATACGAGCAGTACTTC. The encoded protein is CSGQYEQYF.

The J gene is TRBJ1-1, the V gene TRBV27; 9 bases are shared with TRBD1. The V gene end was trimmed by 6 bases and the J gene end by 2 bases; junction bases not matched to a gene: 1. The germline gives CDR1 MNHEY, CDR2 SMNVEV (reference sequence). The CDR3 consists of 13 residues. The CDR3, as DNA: TGTGCCAGCAGAACAGGGGGCAACACTGAAGCTTTCTTT. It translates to CASRTGGNTEAFF.

The CDR3 DNA is TGTGCCAGTAGTATAGCCTTCGGGAAACCTGAGGATTCACCCCTCCACTTT. Protein product: CASSIAFGKPEDSPLHF. V is TRBV19 and J is TRBJ1-6, with D unresolved. Germline V gives CDR1 LNHDA, CDR2 SQIVND (reference sequence). V lost 1 base, J lost 8 bases, and 18 bases lay in between. The CDR3 spans 17 residues.

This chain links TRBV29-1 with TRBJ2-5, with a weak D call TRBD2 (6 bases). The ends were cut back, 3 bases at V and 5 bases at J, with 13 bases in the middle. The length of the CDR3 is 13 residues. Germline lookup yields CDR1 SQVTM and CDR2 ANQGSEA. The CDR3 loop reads CSVDDGTGETQYF. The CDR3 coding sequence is TGCAGCGTTGATGACGGGACTGGCGAGACCCAGTACTTC.

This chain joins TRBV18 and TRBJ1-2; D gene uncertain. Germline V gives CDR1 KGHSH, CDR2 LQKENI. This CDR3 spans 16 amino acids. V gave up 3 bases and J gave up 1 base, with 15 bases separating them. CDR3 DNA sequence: TGTGCCAGCTCACCGCCAGGTTGGCAGCTTAACTATGGCTACACCTTC. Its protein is CASSPPGWQLNYGYTF.

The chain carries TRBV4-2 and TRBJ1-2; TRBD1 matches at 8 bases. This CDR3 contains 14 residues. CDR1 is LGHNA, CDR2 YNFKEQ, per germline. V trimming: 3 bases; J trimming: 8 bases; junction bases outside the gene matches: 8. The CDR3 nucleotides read TGTGCCAGCAGCCAGGAATCCAGGGGGCTCGGCTACACCTTC. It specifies CASSQESRGLGYTF.

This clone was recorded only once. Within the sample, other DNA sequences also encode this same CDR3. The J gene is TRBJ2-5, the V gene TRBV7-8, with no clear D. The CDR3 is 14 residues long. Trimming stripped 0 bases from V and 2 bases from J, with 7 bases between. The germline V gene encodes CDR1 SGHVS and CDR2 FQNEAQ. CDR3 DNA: TGTGCCAGCAGCTTAGCTCCCAGACAAGAGACCCAGTACTTC. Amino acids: CASSLAPRQETQYF.

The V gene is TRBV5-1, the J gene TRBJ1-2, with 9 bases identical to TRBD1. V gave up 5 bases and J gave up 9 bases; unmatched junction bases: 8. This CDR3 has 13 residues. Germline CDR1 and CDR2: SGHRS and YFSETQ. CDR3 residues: CASSVDRGRSYTF. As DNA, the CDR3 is TGCGCCAGCAGTGTGGACAGGGGCAGGAGCTACACCTTC.

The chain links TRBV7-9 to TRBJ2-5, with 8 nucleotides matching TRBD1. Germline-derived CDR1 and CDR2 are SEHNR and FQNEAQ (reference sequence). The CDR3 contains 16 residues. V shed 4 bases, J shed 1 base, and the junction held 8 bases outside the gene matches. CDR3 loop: CASSSDSGGPQETQYF. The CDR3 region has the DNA TGTGCCAGCAGCTCAGATTCAGGGGGCCCCCAAGAGACCCAGTACTTC.

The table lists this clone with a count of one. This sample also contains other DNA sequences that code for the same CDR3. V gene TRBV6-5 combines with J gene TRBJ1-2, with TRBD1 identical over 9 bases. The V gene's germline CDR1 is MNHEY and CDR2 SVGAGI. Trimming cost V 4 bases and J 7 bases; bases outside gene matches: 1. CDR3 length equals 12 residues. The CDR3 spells CASSLGQGGYTF. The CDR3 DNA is TGTGCCAGCAGTTTGGGACAGGGTGGCTACACCTTC.

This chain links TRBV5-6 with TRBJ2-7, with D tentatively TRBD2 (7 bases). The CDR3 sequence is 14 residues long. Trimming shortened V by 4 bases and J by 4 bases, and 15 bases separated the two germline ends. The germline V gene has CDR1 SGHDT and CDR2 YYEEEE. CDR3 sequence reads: CASSPGRGLYEQYF. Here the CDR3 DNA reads TGTGCCAGCAGCCCCGGGCGGGGGCTTTACGAGCAGTACTTC.